What follows are 31 T cell receptor beta chains derived from one specimen sequenced in a study of T-cell reconstitution after alpha-beta-depleted transplantation in children. Unique molecular identifiers were used to barcode this TCRbeta library. TCRdb passed the PCR reads through MiXCR, listing each CDR3 protein once. The sample lists under 300,000 distinct CDR3 sequences, 11% seen once, with around 24% in the top ten. The material was peripheral blood, obtained 180 days after TCRalphabeta/CD19-depleted stem cell transplant. These receptors came from a male patient aged 2 to 10 who had a stem cell transplant for chronic granulomatous disease, so the T cells may come from the graft donor.

This clonotype was counted ten times or more. This chain connects TRBV9 to TRBJ2-6; possibly TRBD2 for D (6 bases). Germline V gene lookup returns CDR1 SGDLS and CDR2 YYNGEE. Trimming removed 3 bases at V and 2 bases at J, with 15 bases between. The CDR3 covers 17 residues. In DNA, the CDR3 is TGTGCCAGCAGCGCCGGACTACCCTTTACTGGGGCCAACGTCCTGACTTTC. It encodes CASSAGLPFTGANVLTF.

The J gene is TRBJ2-1, the V gene TRBV6-2 or TRBV6-3, with 7 bases fitting TRBD1. The trim removed 2 bases at V and 8 bases at J, leaving 12 bases unmatched. This CDR3 spans 16 amino acids. Germline lookup yields CDR1 MNHEY and CDR2 SVGEGT. The CDR3 sequence: CASSYSKGTDWYEQFF. The CDR3 DNA sequence: TGTGCCAGCAGTTACAGCAAGGGGACAGATTGGTATGAGCAGTTCTTC.

The table lists this clonotype with many counts. This chain links TRBV6-1 with TRBJ2-5; D not certain. The CDR3 contains 11 residues. Germline V CDR1 and CDR2: MNHNS, SASEGT. The V gene lost 3 bases and the J gene lost 6 bases, with 5 bases spanning the gap. The DNA of the CDR3 is TGTGCCAGCAGTGAGGTTCAGACCCAGTACTTC. Residues: CASSEVQTQYF.

This clonotype was observed at least ten times. The rearrangement links TRBV7-3 to TRBJ2-1, with 11 bases matching TRBD2. CDR3 length: 16 residues. Germline lookup yields CDR1 SGHTA and CDR2 FQGTGA. Unmatched junction bases numbered 9, after V lost 4 bases and J lost 7 bases. CDR3: CASSSDLAGGMNEQFF. In nucleotides, the CDR3 is TGTGCCAGCAGCTCGGATCTAGCGGGAGGCATGAATGAGCAGTTCTTC.

At least ten counts were recorded for this clonotype. The V gene is TRBV10-3, the J gene TRBJ2-7; 7 nucleotides agree with TRBD2. The CDR3 spans 12 residues. Germline V CDR1 and CDR2: ENHRY, SYGVKD. V was clipped by 11 bases and J by 0 bases; unmatched bases: 4. CDR3 bases: TGTGCCGTAGGGACTAACTCCTACGAGCAGTACTTC. Translated, it gives CAVGTNSYEQYF.

This chain joins TRBV30 and TRBJ2-7, with a possible D match to TRBD2 (6 bases). CDR3 length: 16 amino acids. CDR1 is GTSNPN and CDR2 is SVGIG in the germline V gene (reference sequence). V lost 1 base and J lost 5, with 21 bases in between. CDR3 region: CAWSGTTGLGLDEQYF. In DNA form, the CDR3 reads TGTGCCTGGAGTGGGACCACGGGACTGGGTCTGGACGAGCAGTACTTC.

This clonotype came up many times. The V call is TRBV20-1, the J call TRBJ2-7; D may correspond to TRBD1 or TRBD2 (7 bases each). Germline-derived CDR1 and CDR2 are DFQATT and SNEGSKA (reference sequence). V lost 5 bases to trimming and J lost 3 bases, with 14 bases between them. The CDR3 runs 13 residues. The CDR3: CSAQGEGSYEQYF. The CDR3 region has the DNA TGCAGTGCTCAGGGGGAGGGAAGCTACGAGCAGTACTTC.

This clonotype has a count of ten or more. The J gene is TRBJ1-1, the V gene TRBV19; D gene uncertain. V lost 7 bases to trimming and J lost 0 bases, with 6 bases between them. Germline lookup yields CDR1 LNHDA and CDR2 SQIVND (reference sequence). CDR3 length: 12 amino acids. The CDR3 loop is CASKTLNTEAFF. The CDR3 region has the DNA TGTGCCAGTAAGACCTTGAACACTGAAGCTTTCTTT.

The chain links TRBV19 to TRBJ1-5, with a tentative D call TRBD1 (6 bases). This CDR3 spans 15 amino acids. CDR1 and CDR2 from the germline V gene are LNHDA and SQIVND (reference sequence). The ends were cut back, 5 bases at V and 2 bases at J, with 13 bases in the middle. This chain's CDR3 is CASSDYRVGNQPQHF. The CDR3 nucleotides are TGTGCCAGTAGTGATTACAGGGTCGGCAATCAGCCCCAGCATTTT.

This clonotype was counted many times. The chain is built from TRBV20-1 and TRBJ2-1, with 7 bases fitting TRBD2. The J segment lost 0 bases and the V segment lost 6 bases, leaving 8 bases of the junction unmatched. This CDR3 is 15 amino acids long. The germline V gene has CDR1 DFQATT and CDR2 SNEGSKA (reference sequence). CDR3 sequence: CSASLGGSSYNEQFF. CDR3 DNA: TGCAGTGCGTCCCTGGGGGGGAGCTCCTACAATGAGCAGTTCTTC.

This clonotype showed up many times. The chain links TRBV28 to TRBJ2-3; perhaps TRBD2 as D (5 bases). Germline V CDR1 and CDR2: MDHEN, SYDVKM. Trimming cost V 2 bases and J 0 bases, with 12 bases left between them. The CDR3 extends over 16 amino acids. The DNA for the CDR3 is TGTGCCAGCAGTTTACTCCAGCGGTCTAGCACAGATACGCAGTATTTT. This encodes CASSLLQRSSTDTQYF. The full variable domain, rest sourced from reference TRBV28 and TRBJ2-3, is DVKVTQSSRYLVKRTGEKVFLECVQDMDHENMFWYRQDPGLGLRLIYFSYDVKMKEKGDIPEGYSVSREKKERFSLILESASTNQTSMYLCASSLLQRSSTDTQYFGPGTRLTVL.

This clonotype was detected many times. The gene calls are TRBV29-1 and TRBJ2-3; the D gene is possibly TRBD2 (6 bases). This CDR3 is 13 amino acids long. From germline, CDR1 is SQVTM and CDR2 ANQGSEA. V gave up 4 bases and J gave up 3 bases, with 11 bases separating them. Here the CDR3 DNA reads TGCAGCGTTGTGGGGAGGATGACAGATACGCAGTATTTT. Encoded protein: CSVVGRMTDTQYF.

This clonotype was observed many times. The chain employs TRBV7-2 and TRBJ2-7; tentatively, D is TRBD1 (7 bases). Germline CDR1 SGHTA, CDR2 FQGNSA. Trimming left V 5 bases short and J 11 bases short, with 19 bases between. CDR3 length: 13 amino acids. CDR3 coding DNA: TGTGCCAGCAGCGGAGGGGGCTTCTTGGGGAAGTACTTC. The encoded protein is CASSGGGFLGKYF.

This clonotype was recorded at least ten times. V gene TRBV5-1 combines with J gene TRBJ2-1, with D perhaps TRBD1 or TRBD2 (5 bases each). Trimming shortened V by 3 bases and J by 8 bases, and 9 bases separated the two germline ends. In germline, CDR1 is SGHRS, CDR2 YFSETQ. The CDR3 extends over 12 amino acids. As DNA, the CDR3 is TGCGCCAGCAGCTCGGGGCTCCATGAGCAGTTCTTC. Protein sequence: CASSSGLHEQFF.

This clonotype was observed once. A read error may explain this, as a much larger clone is one base away. The chain uses TRBV20-1 and TRBJ2-7; perhaps TRBD2 as D (6 bases). The germline V gene encodes CDR1 DFQATT and CDR2 SNEGSKA (reference sequence). The CDR3 is 13 residues long. V lost 5 bases and J lost 0, with 11 bases in between. CDR3 nucleotide sequence: TGCAGTGCTCAATATAGCGGCTCCTACGAGCAGTACTTC. It translates to CSAQYSGSYEQYF.

In this sample, this clonotype turned up many times. The chain combines TRBV5-8 with TRBJ2-7, with unresolved D. V was pared by 0 bases and J by 5 bases, with 3 bases between. The CDR3 sequence is 11 residues long. Germline V gene data show CDR1 as SGHTS and CDR2 as YDEGEE. The DNA of the CDR3 is TGTGCCAGCAGCTTGGCCGACGAGCAGTACTTC. This sequence encodes CASSLADEQYF.

This clonotype was found many times. The CDR3 loop reads CASSYSNRGGEKLFF. CDR3 in DNA: TGTGCCAGCAGTTACTCGAACAGAGGTGGGGAAAAACTGTTTTTT. This chain links TRBV6-5 with TRBJ1-4; D gene uncertain. The CDR3 is 15 residues long. The germline V and J ends were trimmed by 0 bases and 8 bases, with 13 bases remaining between them. CDR1 is MNHEY and CDR2 is SVGAGI in the germline V gene.

About this clonotype itself: Just one base apart from a much larger clone, this may be a read error. The chain joins TRBV7-8 to TRBJ2-1; weak D call: TRBD2 (6 bases). Germline assignment: CDR1 SGHVS and CDR2 FQNEAQ. CDR3 size: 15 residues. CDR3 bases: TGTGCCAGCAGCTTAGTCCGACGGGAGCAGAATGAGCAGTTTTTC. Translated, it gives CASSLVRREQNEQFF.

This clonotype has at least ten counts. The V and J genes are TRBV10-2 and TRBJ2-5; TRBD2 matches 7 bases. The V and J ends lost 7 bases and 7 bases, in that order; junction bases with no gene match: 15. Germline CDR1 and CDR2: WSHSY and SAAADI. This CDR3 comprises 15 residues. The chain's CDR3 is CASTSSGTQVGTQYF. CDR3 coding DNA: TGCGCCAGCACTAGCAGCGGGACCCAAGTCGGGACCCAGTACTTC.

This clonotype was counted many times. This chain uses TRBV18 with TRBJ2-1; a weak D match, TRBD2 (6 bases). Germline loops: CDR1 KGHSH, CDR2 LQKENI. Trimming removed 6 bases from V and 7 bases from J, with 13 bases in between. This CDR3 has 13 residues. CDR3 protein: CASSLTEGNEQFF. CDR3 in DNA: TGTGCCAGCTCCTTAACGGAGGGTAATGAGCAGTTCTTC. The whole variable domain, filled in from reference TRBV18 and TRBJ2-1, reads NAGVMQNPRHLVRRRGQEARLRCSPMKGHSHVYWYRQLPEEGLKFMVYLQKENIIDESGMPKERFSAEFPKEGPSILRIQQVVRGDSAAYFCASSLTEGNEQFFGPGTRLTVL.

V and J are TRBV7-2 and TRBJ1-3, with a possible D match to TRBD1 (5 bases). Germline V gene data show CDR1 as SGHTA and CDR2 as FQGNSA. V dropped 1 base and J dropped 2 bases, with 6 bases sitting between them. The CDR3 covers 14 residues. The DNA of the CDR3 is TGTGCCAGCAGCTTAGTAGGGGCTGGAAACACCATATATTTT. Residues: CASSLVGAGNTIYF.

This clonotype has at least ten counts. V and J are TRBV20-1 and TRBJ1-5, with D hard to call. V lost 3 bases to trimming and J lost 4 bases, with 10 bases between them. The germline V gene encodes CDR1 DFQATT and CDR2 SNEGSKA (reference sequence). CDR3 length equals 13 residues. The CDR3 is CSARGSANQPQHF. For the CDR3, the DNA is TGCAGTGCTAGGGGGTCGGCGAATCAGCCCCAGCATTTT.

This clonotype was detected many times. This chain joins TRBV7-2 and TRBJ2-3; no clear D. Germline V gene data show CDR1 as SGHTA and CDR2 as FQGNSA. The CDR3 spans 13 residues. V lost 5 bases to trimming and J lost 2 bases, with 8 bases between them. CDR3 residues: CASSKDFTDTQYF. The CDR3 DNA reads TGTGCCAGCAGCAAGGATTTCACAGATACGCAGTATTTT.

This clonotype showed up many times. This CDR3 reads CASFKSPGSSYNEQFF. The CDR3 DNA sequence: TGTGCCAGTTTCAAGAGTCCGGGGAGCTCCTACAATGAGCAGTTCTTC. The V and J genes are TRBV19 and TRBJ2-1, with D tentatively TRBD2 (5 bases). The V gene's germline CDR1 is LNHDA and CDR2 SQIVND (reference sequence). The CDR3 extends over 16 amino acids. V lost 8 bases and J lost 0, with 17 bases in between.

This clonotype was detected ten times or more. The rearrangement links TRBV5-1 to TRBJ2-1; tentative D call: TRBD1 (6 bases). CDR1 is SGHRS, CDR2 YFSETQ, per germline. Deletions cut 4 bases from V and 10 bases from J, with 9 bases between. The CDR3 runs 11 residues. The CDR3 loop reads CASSVTGEQFF. The CDR3 coding sequence is TGCGCCAGCAGCGTGACAGGAGAGCAGTTCTTC. Full variable domain (rest looked up from reference TRBV5-1 and TRBJ2-1): KAGVTQTPRYLIKTRGQQVTLSCSPISGHRSVSWYQQTPGQGLQFLFEYFSETQRNKGNFPGRFSGRQFSNSRSEMNVSTLELGDSALYLCASSVTGEQFFGPGTRLTVL.

The table lists this clonotype with many counts. J is TRBJ1-2 and V is TRBV28; the D is unclear. Germline loops: CDR1 MDHEN, CDR2 SYDVKM. Trimming removed 4 bases from V and 4 bases from J, with 10 bases in between. The CDR3 extends over 13 amino acids. CDR3 sequence reads: CASSSSMGYGYTF. In DNA form, the CDR3 reads TGTGCCAGCAGTTCCTCAATGGGCTATGGCTACACCTTC.

For this clonotype: No conserved phenylalanine or tryptophan is present at the end of the CDR3, so a read error is the likely explanation. This rearrangement joins TRBV10-2 to TRBJ2-5; possible D gene TRBD2, 5 bases. The ends were cut back, 5 bases at V and 4 bases at J, with 20 bases in the middle. Germline CDR1 is WSHSY and CDR2 is SAAADI. The CDR3 sequence is 16 residues long. DNA of the CDR3: TGCGCCAGCAGTAAGCAACCCCAGGAGGTCGGAGAGACCCAGTACTTG. The encoded protein is CASSKQPQEVGETQYL.

The table lists this clonotype with many counts. The chain joins TRBV7-3 to TRBJ2-3; no clear D. This CDR3 has 13 residues. Germline V CDR1 and CDR2: SGHTA, FQGTGA. The V end lost 5 bases, the J end lost 2 bases, and 8 bases lay between the germline ends. CDR3 sequence (DNA): TGTGCCAGCAGCGCCCCTCCCACAGATACGCAGTATTTT. Residues: CASSAPPTDTQYF.

The chain recombines TRBV2 with TRBJ2-3; a weak D match, TRBD2 (7 bases). The CDR3 sequence is 13 residues long. V dropped 9 bases and J dropped 2 bases, with 12 bases sitting between them. The V gene's germline CDR1 is SNHLY and CDR2 FYNNEI. The CDR3 DNA reads as TGTGCCAGGAGGGGGGGGAACACAGATACGCAGTATTTT. This codes for CARRGGNTDTQYF. Combining the CDR3 with reference TRBV2 and TRBJ2-3 gives the whole variable domain EPEVTQTPSHQVTQMGQEVILRCVPISNHLYFYWYRQILGQKVEFLVSFYNNEISEKSEIFDDQFSVERPDGSNFTLKIRSTKLEDSAMYFCARRGGNTDTQYFGPGTRLTVL.

This clonotype was seen ten or more times. The chain joins TRBV20-1 to TRBJ2-1, with 13 nucleotides matching TRBD2. Germline values: CDR1 DFQATT, CDR2 SNEGSKA (reference sequence). V lost 1 base and J lost 5; bases outside the gene matches: 5. The CDR3 has 16 amino acids. The CDR3 spells CSARGPGLAGNNEQFF. The CDR3 DNA reads TGCAGTGCTAGAGGGCCGGGACTAGCGGGAAACAATGAGCAGTTCTTC.

In this sample, this clonotype turned up a few times. The rearrangement links TRBV3-1 to TRBJ2-2; D is perhaps TRBD1 or TRBD2 (5 bases each). This CDR3 is built from 17 residues. Between the trimmed V and J ends, which lost 4 bases and 2 bases, there was a span of 17 bases. Germline V lookup: CDR1 LGHDT, CDR2 YNNKEL (reference sequence). CDR3 loop: CASSPASWGLNTGELFF. The DNA of the CDR3 is TGTGCCAGCAGCCCAGCGTCGTGGGGGTTAAACACCGGGGAGCTGTTTTTT.